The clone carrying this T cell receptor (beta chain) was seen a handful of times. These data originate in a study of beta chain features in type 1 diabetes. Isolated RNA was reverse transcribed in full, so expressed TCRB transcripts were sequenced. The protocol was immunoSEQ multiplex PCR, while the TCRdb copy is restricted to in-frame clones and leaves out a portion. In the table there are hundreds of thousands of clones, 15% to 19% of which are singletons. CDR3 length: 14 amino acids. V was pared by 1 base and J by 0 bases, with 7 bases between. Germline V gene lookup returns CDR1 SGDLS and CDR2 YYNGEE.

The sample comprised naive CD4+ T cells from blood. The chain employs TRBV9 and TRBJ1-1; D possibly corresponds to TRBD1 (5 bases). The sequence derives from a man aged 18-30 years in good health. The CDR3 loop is CASSVRGMNTEAFF. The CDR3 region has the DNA TGTGCCAGCAGCGTACGGGGCATGAACACTGAAGCTTTCTTT.